The rows below give T cell receptor beta chains drawn from one sample of a study of blood T cell repertoires in COVID-19. TCRdb's table, derived via immunoSEQ multiplex PCR, lists solely in-frame clones and lacks some. The sample shows about 130,000 clones, about 80% of them seen only once. Specimen: PBMCs or T cells enriched from blood (not recorded which). These receptors were collected from a man aged 45-65 years who had recovered from COVID-19. The CDR3 runs from the conserved cysteine through the conserved F or W. Clone size, where shown, is once, few, many, or a class for clones that have expanded.

J,length,size,V,CDR3
TRBJ2-7,14,-,TRBV7-2,CASSLAGQGYEQYF
TRBJ2-3,13,-,TRBV10-3,CAIGGGGRDTQYF
TRBJ2-2,13,-,TRBV27,CAAGDYLSGELFF
TRBJ1-2,13,-,TRBV6-2/TRBV6-3,CASSYSSYYGYTF
TRBJ2-7,13,many,TRBV5-6,CASSLQGRYEQYF
TRBJ2-7,14,-,TRBV21-1,CASSAGTGEYEQYF
TRBJ1-1,16,-,TRBV7-2,CASSPRTGEGLAEAFF
TRBJ2-5,16,-,TRBV27,CASSPPRAVGQETQYF
TRBJ2-5,17,-,TRBV12-5,CASGLGLAGGFQETQYF
TRBJ2-3,13,once,TRBV3-1/TRBV3-2,CASRRSGTDTQYF
TRBJ2-1,16,-,TRBV28,CASSFPGGGSYNEQFF
TRBJ1-1,16,-,TRBV19,CASSIKGQGANTEAFF
TRBJ1-2,14,once,TRBV6-1,CASSESPGDYGYTF
TRBJ1-2,13,-,TRBV7-2,CASSFRDRDGYTF
TRBJ2-7,18,-,TRBV9,CASSAGTSGGSGYYEQYF
TRBJ1-1,13,-,TRBV6-5,CASRRTVNTEAFF
TRBJ2-7,16,few,TRBV4-3,CASSQDSPVQGREQYF